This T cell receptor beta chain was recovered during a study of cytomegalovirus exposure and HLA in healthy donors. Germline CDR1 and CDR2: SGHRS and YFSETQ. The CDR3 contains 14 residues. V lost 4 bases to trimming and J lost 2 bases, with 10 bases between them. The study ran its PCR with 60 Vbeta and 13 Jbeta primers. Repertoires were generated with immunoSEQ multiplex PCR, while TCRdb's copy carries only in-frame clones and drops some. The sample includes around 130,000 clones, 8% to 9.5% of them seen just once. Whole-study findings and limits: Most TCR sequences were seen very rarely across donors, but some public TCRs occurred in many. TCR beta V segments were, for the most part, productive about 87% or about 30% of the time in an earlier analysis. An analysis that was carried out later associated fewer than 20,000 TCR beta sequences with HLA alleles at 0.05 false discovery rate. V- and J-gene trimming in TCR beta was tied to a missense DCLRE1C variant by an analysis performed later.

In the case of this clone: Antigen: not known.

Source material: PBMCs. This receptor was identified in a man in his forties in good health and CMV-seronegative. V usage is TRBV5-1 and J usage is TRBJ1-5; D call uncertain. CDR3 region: CASSEDGGNQPQHF. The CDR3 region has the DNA TGCGCCAGCAGCGAAGACGGAGGCAATCAGCCCCAGCATTTT.